This passage covers 17 T cell receptor beta chains from one sample sequenced in a study of blood T cells in healthy people across ages. With a J-beta primer mix and a sample-barcoded 5' primer, a second PCR ran roughly 6 to 12 cycles. TCRdb re-analysed the 5' RACE reads in MiXCR, keeping a single row per CDR3 protein. The data show under 850,000 distinct CDR3 sequences, under 40% seen once. The specimen was blood. These receptors came from a young man in good health.

This clonotype was counted at least ten times. The chain couples TRBV29-1 to TRBJ1-2; maybe TRBD1 (6 bases). V lost 6 bases, J lost 6 bases, and 14 bases lay in between. The CDR3 consists of 12 residues. Germline CDR1 and CDR2: SQVTM and ANQGSEA. CDR3 nucleotides: TGCAGCGTGAACAGGGTGGTGGATGGCTACACCTTC. Translation: CSVNRVVDGYTF.

This clonotype was seen a handful of times. The chain has TRBV7-8 and TRBJ1-1; TRBD1 matches at 7 bases. The CDR3 spans 13 residues. Trimming at V came to 5 bases and at J to 8 bases, leaving 8 bases not matched to a gene. CDR1 SGHVS and CDR2 FQNEAQ come from the germline V gene. CDR3 coding DNA: TGTGCCAGCAGCAAGACGGGACAGCCAGAAGCTTTCTTT. Translating gives CASSKTGQPEAFF.

The rearrangement joins TRBV7-4 to TRBJ1-6, with 8 bases matching TRBD1. V dropped 4 bases and J dropped 8; count of bases not matched to a gene: 13. Germline V gives CDR1 SGHVT, CDR2 SQSDAQ. This CDR3 is built from 17 residues. Here the CDR3 DNA reads TGTGCCAGCAGCTCATTTCCTACCGGGACAGGAGATTCACCCCTCCACTTT. Its translation: CASSSFPTGTGDSPLHF. Filled out from reference TRBV7-4 and TRBJ1-6, the complete variable domain reads GAGVSQSPRYKVAKRGRDVALRCDSISGHVTLYWYRQTLGQGSEVLTYSQSDAQRDKSGRPSGRFSAERPERSVSTLKIQRTEQGDSAVYLCASSSFPTGTGDSPLHFGNGTRLTVT.

The sample holds a few counts of this clonotype. CDR3 in DNA: TGTGCCAGCAGTTTAAAGACAGGGTATGGCTACACCTTC. Its translation: CASSLKTGYGYTF. The rearrangement joins TRBV12-3 or TRBV12-4 to TRBJ1-2; 7 bases agree with TRBD1. There are 13 residues in the CDR3. J was trimmed by 5 bases and V by 2 bases; bases with no gene match: 2.

The gene calls are TRBV7-9 and TRBJ1-1; D is unclear. The CDR3 extends over 12 amino acids. Germline V CDR1 and CDR2: SEHNR, FQNEAQ (reference sequence). V was cut by 0 bases and J by 6 bases, with 5 bases left in between. CDR3 protein: CASSLAIPEAFF. The CDR3 nucleotides are TGTGCCAGCAGCTTAGCGATTCCTGAAGCTTTCTTT.

V gene TRBV4-3 combines with J gene TRBJ2-1; D is perhaps TRBD1 (6 bases). The germline V and J ends were trimmed by 5 bases and 5 bases, with 19 bases remaining between them. The germline V gene has CDR1 LGHNA and CDR2 YSLEER. The CDR3 is made up of 16 amino acids. This chain's CDR3 is CASSGQGQFFNNEQFF. CDR3 in DNA: TGCGCCAGCAGCGGGCAGGGGCAGTTCTTTAACAATGAGCAGTTCTTC.

The J gene is TRBJ2-1, the V gene TRBV5-1, with D maybe TRBD2 (6 bases). Germline CDR1 SGHRS, CDR2 YFSETQ. Trimming cost V 6 bases and J 0 bases, with 13 bases left between them. CDR3 length equals 15 residues. CDR3 protein: CASTSRGSSYNEQFF. The CDR3 DNA is TGCGCCAGCACTTCCCGGGGGAGCTCCTACAATGAGCAGTTCTTC.

This clonotype appeared a few times. V usage is TRBV7-8 and J usage is TRBJ2-1; 7 bases match TRBD2. CDR1 and CDR2 from the germline V gene are SGHVS and FQNEAQ. The CDR3 contains 14 residues. The J segment lost 9 bases and the V segment lost 2 bases, leaving 7 bases of the junction unmatched. This CDR3 reads CASSLREGRGEQFF. CDR3 in DNA: TGTGCCAGCAGCTTAAGGGAGGGGAGGGGTGAGCAGTTCTTC.

This clonotype appeared many times. The chain has TRBV2 and TRBJ1-5, with D unclear. This CDR3 spans 13 amino acids. Trimming removed 6 bases from V and 1 base from J, with 7 bases in between. The germline CDR1 and CDR2 sequences are SNHLY and FYNNEI. The CDR3 bases are TGTGCCAGCAGGGCCGGAAGCAATCAGCCCCAGCATTTT. Translating it yields CASRAGSNQPQHF.

This clonotype turned up a few times. The chain combines TRBV7-8 with TRBJ1-4; weak D call: TRBD1 (6 bases). Trimming left V 1 base short and J 7 bases short, with 16 bases between. This CDR3 has 16 residues. Looked up from germline, CDR1 is SGHVS and CDR2 is FQNEAQ. CDR3 DNA sequence: TGTGCCAGCAGCTTAGTCCCCGGGGGGGGGGCTGAAAAACTGTTTTTT. Translating it yields CASSLVPGGGAEKLFF.

The DNA for the CDR3 is TGCAGTGCTCTCGGGACTAGCGGGGGGGATGACAATGAGCAGTTCTTC. It is translated as CSALGTSGGDDNEQFF. The chain employs TRBV20-1 and TRBJ2-1; 16 bases agree with TRBD2. CDR3 size: 16 residues. CDR1 and CDR2 from the germline V gene are DFQATT and SNEGSKA (reference sequence). The J segment lost 5 bases and the V segment lost 5 bases, leaving 6 bases of the junction unmatched.

This clonotype has at least ten counts. V and J are TRBV29-1 and TRBJ2-3; 7 nucleotides agree with TRBD2. Unmatched junction bases numbered 6, after V lost 8 bases and J lost 1 base. Germline V gene data show CDR1 as SQVTM and CDR2 as ANQGSEA. The CDR3 contains 13 residues. CDR3 sequence (DNA): TGCAGCTTCTCTAGCGGCGGCACAGATACGCAGTATTTT. As protein: CSFSSGGTDTQYF.

The rearrangement uses TRBV6-5 and TRBJ1-5; D gene uncertain. The V end lost 0 bases, the J end lost 7 bases, and 13 bases lay between the germline ends. There are 15 residues in the CDR3. Germline V gene lookup returns CDR1 MNHEY and CDR2 SVGAGI. The CDR3 region is CASSYSLDPRQPQHF. CDR3 bases: TGTGCCAGCAGTTACTCGCTGGACCCCAGGCAGCCCCAGCATTTT.

The chain recombines TRBV20-1 with TRBJ2-3; 12 bases are a match to TRBD2. CDR1 DFQATT and CDR2 SNEGSKA come from the germline V gene (reference sequence). CDR3 length: 16 residues. The J segment lost 4 bases and the V segment lost 0 bases, leaving 5 bases of the junction unmatched. The DNA of the CDR3 is TGCAGTGCTAGAGATCCACTAGCGGGGGGTGCAGATACGCAGTATTTT. This encodes CSARDPLAGGADTQYF.

A word on this clonotype: Possible read error: a much larger clone is one base away. The gene calls are TRBV20-1 and TRBJ2-5, with 14 bases identical to TRBD2. This CDR3 contains 14 residues. Trimming removed 6 bases from V and 11 bases from J; junction bases left unmatched: 11. CDR1 DFQATT and CDR2 SNEGSKA come from the germline V gene (reference sequence). This chain's CDR3 is CSARKPGLAGEQYF. CDR3 bases: TGCAGTGCCCGAAAACCGGGACTAGCGGGGGAGCAGTACTTC.

V gene TRBV12-3 or TRBV12-4 combines with J gene TRBJ2-1, with D tentatively TRBD1 (6 bases). The CDR3 spans 17 residues. V lost 5 bases and J lost 8, with 25 bases in between. The CDR3 here is CASSLGARGGPTDEQFF. The CDR3 DNA is TGTGCCAGCAGTCTCGGCGCCAGGGGTGGCCCTACGGATGAGCAGTTCTTC.

The chain is built from TRBV7-3 and TRBJ2-7; D call uncertain. The CDR3 is 13 residues long. In germline, CDR1 is SGHTA, CDR2 FQGTGA. Trimming removed 3 bases at V and 5 bases at J, with 11 bases between. CDR3 in amino acids: CASSFGNGNEQYF. In nucleotides, the CDR3 is TGTGCCAGCAGCTTTGGAAACGGAAACGAGCAGTACTTC.